What follows describes a single T cell receptor beta chain. This clone was picked up one time. Its recognized antigen is unknown. One junction end does not reproduce the germline sequence, and a read error may be involved. This record comes from a study of cytomegalovirus exposure and HLA in healthy donors (dated by TCRdb to the late 2010s). For the wider study: In an earlier analysis of 550 to 750 of the donors, about 260 Gb of sequence data and some 120 million unique TCR beta sequences from 150 million to 200 million T cells were reported. Rather than drawing on any new phenotypic data, the later analysis identified candidate immune exposures from TCR beta sequences and the way those sequences occurred across donors. To predict cytomegalovirus infection status, the study combined high-throughput TCR immunosequencing, statistical association of individual TCRs with disease status, and machine learning. Besides the first cohort of around 700 subjects, a separate validation cohort made up of 120 different subjects was used. Typing coverage varied by locus: about 629-630 donors for A, B, C, DRB1 and DQB1; approximately 500 for DQA1; around 570 for DPA1; under 490 for DPB1. Every discovery cohort repertoire had been produced on one sequencing platform. A later analysis re-analyzed previously published TCR beta repertoires from 666 donors and added high-resolution HLA genotyping to study TCR occurrence patterns. The study was designed to test whether signatures of past pathogen exposure could be identified by cataloging public T cell receptors. About 280 gigabases of sequencing data and around 88 million unique TCR sequences made up an early release that covered 640 HLA-typed donors. Donor age, sex, ethnicity and CMV serostatus were compiled alongside the repertoire data. On average, about 240,000 unique TCR beta nucleotide sequences were sequenced per donor among some 420 genotyped donors of the cohort, with around 19% of those sequences being non-productive. HLA typing included class I and class II loci at four-digit resolution. A later genetic analysis took genome-wide SNP genotypes for about three fifths of the 666 donors and used that subset as a discovery cohort. Among the approximately 420 genotyped donors, about 83% belonged to the genetic ancestry cluster associated with self-reported Caucasian donors. Because of strong linkage in the cohort, roughly five DR-DQ haplotypes were treated as single units for association and clustering. In an earlier analysis of about 590 of the donors, high-throughput TCR beta sequencing was used to judge whether each TCR beta V gene segment behaved as functional or pseudogenic. The study profiled the T cell repertoires of under 700 subjects by immunosequencing and related them to cytomegalovirus serostatus.

Libraries came from the immunoSEQ multiplex PCR assay. The multiplex PCR relied on a mix of 60 forward primers for TCR Vbeta segments and 13 reverse primers for TCR Jbeta segments. The CDR3 region of rearranged TCR beta genes was amplified from genomic DNA with a multiplex PCR assay. Amplified TCR beta libraries were sequenced as 87-base-pair reads on the Illumina HiSeq System. On the authors' methods: A later analysis counted tens of millions of unique TCR beta chains across the 650 to 800 repertoires, and roughly 10 million of these chains were shared by at least two donors. Raw reads were error-corrected and collapsed into unique sequences by a nearest-neighbor algorithm in which closely related sequences were merged to remove PCR and sequencing errors. To assign V, D and J gene segments, CDR3 sequences were aligned to IMGT reference sequences. For a sequence to be retained, at least a six-nucleotide match to both a V gene segment and a J gene segment was required. Rearrangements were classified as productive when the CDR3 lacked stop codons and remained in frame with V and J, and all other rearrangements were classified as non-productive. Following IMGT convention, CDR3 was defined as the stretch from the second conserved V-encoded cysteine up to the conserved J-encoded phenylalanine. Sequences without an unambiguous match to a single V gene segment were excluded from the earlier analysis of a few hundred of the donors. In an earlier analysis of 450 to 700 of the donors, V segments were called functional above 56.7% productive rearrangements and were called segregating when the between-donor standard deviation exceeded 5%. To diagnose cytomegalovirus status from the catalog of TCR beta chain sequences, a statistical classification framework was built. In a later analysis, V and J genes were assigned by comparing TCR nucleotide sequences against IMGT/GENE-DB human TR gene sequences. The TCRdist pipeline was used in a later analysis to assign CDR3 sequences and most-parsimonious VDJ recombination scenarios. A later analysis defined each TCR beta chain by its CDR3 amino acid sequence plus V-gene family, and excluded reads lacking a unique V-gene family. In a later analysis, approximately 590 highly shared, low-generation-probability nucleotide sequences were removed to address suspected cross-contamination and a sequencing artifact. For each public chain, a later analysis derived a clonal expansion index from normalized ranks of inferred template counts within each repertoire. Generation probabilities in a later analysis came from a VDJ recombination model fitted to out-of-frame rearrangements, and those results were checked against IGoR. In a later analysis, hypergeometric tests were used to score TCR-TCR, TCR-HLA and TCR-CMV co-occurrence, with a repertoire-size bias correction applied to TCR pairs. A later analysis estimated false discovery rates by permuting HLA or CMV assignments 20 times. In a later analysis, co-occurring TCRs were grouped with DBSCAN, and TCRdist sequence similarity was added when clustering was performed within HLA-allele-positive subsets. Co-occurrence clustering excluded repertoires with fewer than 30,000 or more than 120,000 public chains, plus five with anomalous nucleotide sharing. TCRdb holds this immuneACCESS table with in-frame rearrangements only. Some clones are missing; in checked studies, unresolved V genes explain under half, and the rest has no known cause. V, J and clone size reflect that table, while D and trimming were determined from the DNA. The sample yields about 170,000 clones; about 85% were counted once. The top ten clones comprise 2.5% of the sample.

What the research found in general, with its limitations: In vitro tests confirmed that three of the cytomegalovirus-associated TCR beta chains recognize cytomegalovirus antigens. When HLA alleles, especially DR and DQ, strongly co-occurred, TCR associations were difficult to assign to individual alleles. About 17 rarely observed V segments, including chromosome 9 orphons, were excluded from the earlier analysis of almost 600 of the donors because counts were too low. Most TCR sequences were observed very rarely across donors, whereas some public TCRs were present in many individuals. A total of fewer than 200 TCR beta chains were listed by the study as associated with cytomegalovirus. Immune exposure information for the cohort was limited to CMV serostatus. The authors suggested that the approach could potentially be extended to other disease states and immunological phenotypes. Because some donors lacked HLA typing at each locus, the association tests relied only on the typed subset. According to a later analysis, TCR association rates differed among HLA loci, with DRB1 alleles showing the most associated TCRs and HLA-C alleles showing the fewest. Linkage disequilibrium might explain the correlated functional status among segregating V segments, but an unknown experimental factor could not be ruled out. Specific HLA alleles were associated with roughly 16,000 TCR beta sequences at a false discovery rate of 0.05 in a later analysis. A further reported finding was that TCR beta sequences accurately predicted the HLA-A and HLA-B alleles for most subjects in the first cohort. Cytomegalovirus status was reported to be diagnosed by the classifier with high specificity and sensitivity in both the original and validation cohorts. The presence/absence analyses assumed that sequencing depth was roughly uniform across donors, and that assumption may not be true. A later genetic analysis reported fewer N-insertions in productive TCRs among donors in an Asian-associated ancestry cluster than the approximately 670-donor mean. The cohort was sequenced for TCR beta chains only, and without alpha or paired-chain data the features that could be detected were limited. In an earlier analysis of about 600 of the donors, most TCR beta V segments appeared in productive rearrangements about 87% or about 30% of the time, broadly matching IMGT annotations. Some IMGT-functional V segments, including TRBV6-2 and TRBV6-3, could not be told apart with the 87-base-pair reads, so those segments were excluded. In a later analysis, several top co-occurrence clusters were reported to appear linked to parvovirus B19, influenza, CMV and Epstein-Barr virus. In a later analysis, most CMV-associated TCR beta chains were found to appear HLA-restricted, with HLA associations seemingly driven largely by CMV exposure. In a later analysis, HLA-associated TCR beta chains showed more clonal expansion and lower generation probabilities than non-associated chains that were equally common. A group of highly shared sequence variants was considered likely to be a technical artifact of the sequencing pipeline. In a later genetic analysis, a missense DCLRE1C variant was associated with V-gene and J-gene trimming of TCR beta chains, and the association was replicated in an independent cohort.

The cohort consisted of 600 or so healthy bone marrow donors. At the time of sampling, every cohort member was nominally healthy, though immune exposures that went unrecorded were likely present. The donor tested CMV seropositive and was one of the 289 seropositive cohort members. A peripheral blood sample was collected from each donor, and TCR beta sequencing was performed on peripheral blood mononuclear cells. Genomic DNA was extracted from the blood cell samples with the Qiagen DNeasy Blood Extraction Kit. The germline V gene (reference sequence) gives CDR1 as SEHNR and CDR2 as FQNEAQ. Measured from the cysteine to the phenylalanine, the CDR3 is 12 residues long. Only the CDR3 part of the read is kept: 36 bases, read in frame from the first base.

The chain is encoded by TRBV7-9 joined to TRBJ1-1, with no reliable assignment of the D segment. Sequenced sample: PBMCs. This sequence originates from a young man in good health and CMV-seropositive. CDR3 loop: CSSSPTGTEAFF. DNA sequence: TGTTCCAGCAGCCCAACCGGGACTGAAGCTTTCTTT. Outside the CDR3, residues come from the reference TRBV7-9 and TRBJ1-1 proteins, so the full variable domain is: DTGVSQNPRHKITKRGQNVTFRCDPISEHNRLYWYRQTLGQGPEFLTYFQNEAQLEKSRLLSDRFSAERPKGSFSTLEIQRTEQGDSAMYLCSSSPTGTEAFFGQGTRLTVV.